Listed below are T cell receptor beta chains from one sample, sequenced in a study of Graves' ophthalmopathy and Graves' hyperthyroidism. Via MiXCR, TCRdb re-called the multiplex PCR reads, giving one row per CDR3 protein. The top ten hold more than 2.5% of the sample, which has about 640,000 distinct CDR3 sequences, about 40% seen once. The sequenced sample was peripheral blood. All receptors derive from an adult man with Graves' ophthalmopathy. CDR3s include the opening cysteine and the closing phenylalanine or tryptophan. Fields, in order: V gene, D gene, J gene, clone size, CDR3 protein, CDR3 DNA. A D gene is named only where the DNA matches it firmly. Size is stated for part of the rows, as once, few or many counts, or as a class when the clone is expanded.

TRBV14	.	TRBJ2-3	.	CASSRTGVDTQYF	TGTGCCAGCAGCCGTACAGGAGTCGATACGCAGTATTTT
TRBV29-1	TRBD1	TRBJ1-1	.	CSVDRGRSEAFF	TGCAGCGTAGACAGGGGGCGTTCTGAAGCTTTCTTT
TRBV15	TRBD1	TRBJ2-2	many	CATSPGTGNTGELFF	TGTGCCACCAGCCCTGGGACAGGGAACACCGGGGAGCTGTTTTTT
TRBV10-3	.	TRBJ1-1	many	CAIGTGRENTEAFF	TGTGCCATCGGAACAGGGAGGGAAAACACTGAAGCTTTCTTT
TRBV25-1	.	TRBJ1-2	.	CASSDHSSNGYTF	TGTGCCAGCAGTGACCATTCGAGCAATGGCTACACCTTC
TRBV29-1	.	TRBJ1-1	many	CSVATGNTEAFF	TGCAGCGTTGCAACAGGGAACACTGAAGCTTTCTTT
TRBV10-3	.	TRBJ1-6	.	CATMAGANSPIHF	TGTGCCACCATGGCCGGGGCTAATTCACCCATCCACTTT
TRBV5-1	TRBD2	TRBJ2-5	.	CASSFRGGTEETQYF	TGCGCCAGCAGCTTCCGCGGGGGGACTGAAGAGACCCAGTACTTC
TRBV15	TRBD2	TRBJ2-7	.	CATLTSRGLAGGPSYEQYF	TGTGCCACCCTTACTTCACGGGGACTAGCGGGAGGGCCTTCTTACGAGCAGTACTTC
TRBV20-1	TRBD1	TRBJ2-5	.	CSARDLEVTGGAETQYF	TGCAGTGCTAGAGACCTCGAGGTGACAGGGGGCGCCGAGACCCAGTACTTC
TRBV29-1	.	TRBJ1-5	many	CSVAIDILGQPQHF	TGCAGCGTTGCAATCGACATCCTGGGACAGCCCCAGCATTTT
TRBV7-2	TRBD1	TRBJ2-6	.	CASSPGQGAYVLTF	TGTGCCAGCAGCCCCGGACAGGGGGCCTACGTCCTGACTTTC
TRBV19	TRBD1	TRBJ1-3	many	CASSRDSGGNTIYF	TGTGCCAGCTCCCGGGACAGCGGTGGAAACACCATATATTTT
TRBV2	TRBD2	TRBJ2-5	.	CASSEVREGKETQYF	TGTGCCAGCAGTGAAGTTAGGGAGGGGAAAGAGACCCAGTACTTC
TRBV2	TRBD1	TRBJ1-4	many	CASGTESSSEKLFF	TGTGCCAGCGGGACAGAGTCTTCCTCGGAAAAACTGTTTTTT
TRBV29-1	TRBD2	TRBJ2-1	.	CSGRGDSYNEQFF	TGCAGCGGGCGGGGGGACTCCTACAATGAGCAGTTCTTC
TRBV7-9	.	TRBJ2-7	.	CASSFYICSARIQDYEQYF	.
TRBV9	.	TRBJ1-1	.	CASRAGDTEAFF	TGTGCCAGCAGAGCAGGGGACACTGAAGCCTTCTTT
TRBV9	.	TRBJ1-2	many	CASSPNPGAEVDGYTF	TGTGCCAGCAGCCCAAATCCCGGGGCCGAGGTCGATGGCTACACCTTC
TRBV20-1	.	TRBJ2-5	.	CSADAQETQYF	TGCAGTGCCGATGCCCAAGAGACCCAGTACTTC
TRBV29-1	.	TRBJ1-3	once	CSVEGRASGNTIYF	TGCAGCGTTGAGGGCAGGGCCTCTGGAAACACCATATATTTT
TRBV5-1	TRBD1	TRBJ2-6	.	CASSLEETGGSGANVLTF	TGCGCCAGCAGCTTGGAAGAGACAGGGGGCTCTGGGGCCAACGTCCTGACTTTC
TRBV7-2	TRBD1	TRBJ1-6	few	CASSYTSRGPYNSPLHF	TGTGCCAGCAGCTATACCAGCAGGGGGCCCTATAATTCACCCCTCCACTTT
TRBV12-3/TRBV12-4	.	TRBJ2-6	many	CASSLGVGVGANVLTF	TGTGCCAGCAGTTTAGGAGTCGGGGTTGGGGCCAACGTCCTGACTTTC
TRBV15	TRBD1	TRBJ1-5	.	CATSRDRQGTGNQPQHF	TGTGCCACCAGCAGAGATAGACAGGGTACGGGCAATCAGCCCCAGCATTTT
TRBV20-1	.	TRBJ2-5	many	CSARDRGARETQYF	TGCAGTGCTAGAGACCGTGGGGCTCGAGAGACCCAGTACTTC
TRBV7-3	.	TRBJ2-2	many	CASSPSLPGELFF	TGTGCCAGCAGCCCATCCTTACCCGGGGAGCTGTTTTTT
TRBV6-5	.	TRBJ2-7	many	CASTQTNLHYEQYF	TGTGCCAGCACCCAGACTAACCTCCACTACGAGCAGTACTTC
TRBV7-9	.	TRBJ1-4	many	CASSSTERNEKLFF	TGTGCCAGCAGCTCGACAGAAAGGAATGAAAAACTGTTTTTT
TRBV29-1	.	TRBJ2-5	many	CSVRAGQETQYF	TGCAGCGTTAGGGCGGGCCAAGAGACCCAGTACTTC
TRBV25-1	.	TRBJ2-2	many	CASSEYGTGDTGELFF	TGTGCCAGCAGTGAATATGGAACAGGCGACACCGGGGAGCTGTTTTTT
TRBV10-3	TRBD1	TRBJ2-3	.	CAVSAGTGKTDTQYF	TGTGCCGTCAGTGCCGGGACAGGGAAGACAGATACGCAGTATTTT
TRBV3-1	TRBD1	TRBJ1-2	.	CASSQTGTGDHRSSTF	TGTGCCAGCAGCCAAACCGGGACAGGGGATCACCGAAGTAGCACCTTC
TRBV7-9	.	TRBJ2-7	many	CASSLDPGPKLEQYF	TGTGCCAGCAGCTTAGATCCGGGGCCGAAGTTAGAGCAGTACTTC
TRBV25-1	.	TRBJ1-5	many	CASSEYGRGQPQHF	TGTGCCAGCAGTGAATACGGGAGGGGTCAGCCCCAGCATTTT
TRBV15	.	TRBJ2-6	once	CATSGLALSGANVLTF	TGTGCCACCAGCGGGCTAGCCCTCTCTGGGGCCAACGTCCTGACTTTC
TRBV29-1	TRBD1	TRBJ2-2	many	CSVRTGANTGELFF	TGCAGCGTGAGGACAGGGGCGAACACCGGGGAGCTGTTTTTT
TRBV7-8	.	TRBJ1-2	.	CASSGGVFYGYTF	TGTGCCAGCAGCGGGGGCGTGTTCTATGGCTACACCTTC
TRBV15	.	TRBJ2-7	.	CATSRDRGRSYEQYF	TGTGCCACCAGCAGGGACCGGGGACGGTCCTACGAGCAGTACTTC
TRBV7-6	.	TRBJ1-1	.	CASSAGRGTEAFF	TGTGCCAGCAGCGCGGGACGAGGCACTGAAGCTTTCTTT
TRBV19	.	TRBJ2-7	few	CASSIAGVSYEQYF	TGTGCCAGTAGTATTGCAGGGGTCTCCTACGAGCAGTACTTC